These 27 T cell receptor beta chains share one sample of origin, sequenced in a study of control samples from healthy donors and cancer patients. Sequenced by immunoSEQ multiplex PCR; TCRdb stores in-frame clones only, minus some. The table has about 150,000 clones, 70% to 90% seen once; the top ten hold approximately 1.8%. The sequenced sample was blood. The source is a man aged 18 to 35 in good health.

This clone was picked up many times. The rearrangement joins TRBV5-4 to TRBJ1-2; TRBD1 matches 9 bases. Germline trimming cut 5 bases from V and 8 bases from J; bases unmatched to any gene: 13. CDR3 size: 15 residues. Germline V lookup: CDR1 SGHNT, CDR2 YYREEE (reference sequence). CDR3 nucleotide sequence: TGTGCCAGCAGGGGACAGGGACTCCTCGGGCAGGGCTACACCTTC. It is translated as CASRGQGLLGQGYTF.

Comment on this clone: Other DNA sequences from this sample encode an identical CDR3 as well. The chain carries TRBV18 and TRBJ2-7, with D perhaps given as TRBD1 or TRBD2 (5 bases each). In germline, CDR1 is KGHSH, CDR2 LQKENI. The CDR3 extends over 12 amino acids. Trimming pared 3 bases from V and 4 bases from J, leaving 7 bases between. The chain's CDR3 is CASSPGGYEQYF. The CDR3 DNA reads as TGTGCCAGCTCACCTGGGGGTTACGAGCAGTACTTC.

This rearrangement joins TRBV13 to TRBJ2-4; D possibly corresponds to TRBD2 (7 bases). Germline loops: CDR1 PRHDT, CDR2 FYEKMQ (reference sequence). V dropped 5 bases and J dropped 1 base, with 27 bases sitting between them. The CDR3 is 20 amino acids. As DNA, the CDR3 is TGTGCCAGCAGCCAGAGGGGGTCGGGGGGCTCCGACCTGGCCAAAAACATTCAGTACTTC. Its translation is CASSQRGSGGSDLAKNIQYF.

The V and J genes are TRBV6-5 and TRBJ2-7; D may be TRBD2 (5 bases). With 9 bases removed from V and 6 bases from J, the gap between germline ends came to 18 bases. CDR1 MNHEY and CDR2 SVGAGI come from the germline V gene. The CDR3 is 13 residues long. The CDR3 DNA reads TGTGCCAGTCAGCCGGTTCTGGACTCCGAGCAGTACTTC. It translates to CASQPVLDSEQYF.

The rearrangement uses TRBV7-3 and TRBJ2-1; maybe TRBD1 (6 bases). The germline V gene encodes CDR1 SGHTA and CDR2 FQGTGA. V dropped 4 bases and J dropped 7 bases, with 11 bases sitting between them. The CDR3 spans 13 residues. The CDR3 DNA follows: TGTGCCAGCAGCTCTGACAGGTGGAATGAGCAGTTCTTC. Encoded protein: CASSSDRWNEQFF.

The chain carries TRBV5-4 and TRBJ2-3; D is ambiguous. This CDR3 has 13 residues. The germline CDR1 and CDR2 sequences are SGHNT and YYREEE (reference sequence). V was shortened by 0 bases and J by 3 bases, with 5 bases between the two germline ends. The CDR3 loop reads CASSLGGTDTQYF. Here the CDR3 DNA reads TGTGCCAGCAGCTTGGGTGGGACAGATACGCAGTATTTT.

In this sample, this clone turned up once. The chain has TRBV4-1 and TRBJ2-3; D perhaps matches TRBD2 (5 bases). Germline loops: CDR1 MGHRA, CDR2 YSYEKL. With 2 bases removed from V and 6 bases from J, the gap between germline ends came to 24 bases. This CDR3 has 18 residues. This CDR3 reads CASSQLTFRETRVDTQYF. The DNA of the CDR3 is TGCGCCAGCAGCCAATTGACCTTCCGGGAAACGCGGGTGGATACGCAGTATTTT.

This clone was observed a few times. This chain links TRBV4-2 with TRBJ2-7, with TRBD2 identical over 8 bases. The germline V gene has CDR1 LGHNA and CDR2 YNFKEQ. The CDR3 extends over 17 amino acids. J lost 3 bases, V lost 1 base, and 11 bases had no gene match. The DNA of the CDR3 is TGTGCCAGCAGCCAAGTCTCACGGACTAGCCTCGGCTACGAGCAGTACTTC. This gives the protein CASSQVSRTSLGYEQYF.

Of note for this clone: Relative to the germline gene, one junction end is altered; a read error may explain this. This chain joins TRBV19 and TRBJ2-2; a weak D match, TRBD2 (6 bases). Germline loops: CDR1 LNHDA, CDR2 SQIVND (reference sequence). There are 14 residues in the CDR3. CDR3 coding DNA: TGTGCCAGTACGCGGGATGCGAACCCCGGGGAGCTGTTTTTT. Its translation is CASTRDANPGELFF.

V and J are TRBV29-1 and TRBJ2-1; tentatively, D is TRBD1 (5 bases). There are 13 residues in the CDR3. Trimming took off 1 base at V and 8 bases at J, with 12 bases between the two ends. Germline V gene sequence: CDR1 SQVTM, CDR2 ANQGSEA. In DNA, the CDR3 is TGCAGCGTTGAAGGTTTAGGGGCGTATGAGCAGTTCTTC. Protein product: CSVEGLGAYEQFF.

There are a few counts of this clone. V is TRBV29-1 and J is TRBJ1-3; D may be TRBD1 (5 bases). CDR1 and CDR2 from the germline V gene are SQVTM and ANQGSEA. V gave up 0 bases and J gave up 6 bases, with 9 bases separating them. This CDR3 region has 13 residues. The CDR3 region is CSVEEGGINTIYF. The CDR3 region has the DNA TGCAGCGTTGAAGAGGGGGGGATAAACACCATATATTTT.

The rearrangement links TRBV7-9 to TRBJ1-2; D gene unclear. Germline CDR1 and CDR2: SEHNR and FQNEAQ (reference sequence). The CDR3 is 12 residues long. V was shortened by 7 bases and J by 6 bases, with 12 bases between the two germline ends. CDR3 in amino acids: CASTKRSDGYTF. The CDR3 DNA reads as TGTGCCAGCACCAAGAGGTCTGATGGCTACACCTTC.

The rearrangement uses TRBV7-3 and TRBJ1-3; the D gene is possibly TRBD1 (5 bases). Trimming cost V 6 bases and J 0 bases, with 12 bases left between them. CDR1 is SGHTA, CDR2 FQGTGA, per germline. The CDR3 consists of 15 residues. CDR3: CASSRDGHSGNTIYF. The CDR3 DNA is TGTGCCAGCAGTCGGGACGGACACTCTGGAAACACCATATATTTT.

The genes are TRBV18 and TRBJ1-6, with 9 positions matching TRBD1. V was clipped by 6 bases and J by 10 bases; unmatched bases: 10. The CDR3 consists of 15 residues. Germline V gives CDR1 KGHSH, CDR2 LQKENI. CDR3 amino acids: CASSQSGTGLSPLHF. The CDR3 DNA follows: TGTGCCAGCTCCCAAAGCGGGACAGGGCTGTCACCCCTCCACTTT. Supplemented by reference TRBV18 and TRBJ1-6, the full variable domain reads NAGVMQNPRHLVRRRGQEARLRCSPMKGHSHVYWYRQLPEEGLKFMVYLQKENIIDESGMPKERFSAEFPKEGPSILRIQQVVRGDSAAYFCASSQSGTGLSPLHFGNGTRLTVT.

The genes are TRBV30 and TRBJ1-1; D is perhaps TRBD1 (5 bases). In germline, CDR1 is GTSNPN, CDR2 SVGIG (reference sequence). V was pared by 5 bases and J by 2 bases, with 12 bases between. This CDR3 comprises 13 residues. CDR3 region: CAWLPTANTEAFF. DNA for the CDR3: TGTGCCTGGCTTCCGACAGCTAACACTGAAGCTTTCTTT.

This chain links TRBV27 with TRBJ2-3; D is possibly TRBD2 (6 bases). The CDR3 extends over 17 amino acids. V gave up 7 bases and J gave up 2 bases, with 22 bases separating them. Germline V gives CDR1 MNHEY, CDR2 SMNVEV (reference sequence). CDR3: CASTHSGVAAFTDTQYF. In DNA, the CDR3 is TGTGCCAGCACCCATTCTGGAGTAGCGGCATTCACAGATACGCAGTATTTT.

This clone was seen a few times. The chain links TRBV4-2 to TRBJ1-1, with 10 bases matching TRBD1. This CDR3 is built from 14 residues. V was clipped by 4 bases and J by 3 bases; unmatched bases: 2. Per the germline V gene, CDR1 is LGHNA and CDR2 is YNFKEQ. In nucleotides, the CDR3 is TGTGCCAGCAGCCTAGGGACAGGGGACACTGAAGCTTTCTTT. Its translation is CASSLGTGDTEAFF.

The V call is TRBV21-1, the J call TRBJ1-1. TRBV21-1 is recorded as a pseudogene. The CDR3 totals 16 residues. The CDR3 DNA sequence: TGTGCCAGCAGCAAAGCGGGCATGGGAGGGGACACTGAAGCTTTCTTT. It codes for CASSKAGMGGDTEAFF.

The chain combines TRBV28 with TRBJ2-2, with D tentatively TRBD1 or TRBD2 (6 bases each). This CDR3 is 17 amino acids long. Germline values: CDR1 MDHEN, CDR2 SYDVKM. V was trimmed by 2 bases and J by 3 bases, leaving 16 bases between them. DNA of the CDR3: TGTGCCAGCAGTTTAGTGGTCGGGGGCGCGGACACCGGGGAGCTGTTTTTT. This translates into CASSLVVGGADTGELFF.

The chain employs TRBV19 and TRBJ1-5; 9 bases are a match to TRBD1. The V and J ends lost 6 bases and 2 bases, in that order; junction bases with no gene match: 8. Germline V gene sequence: CDR1 LNHDA, CDR2 SQIVND (reference sequence). The CDR3 consists of 16 residues. CDR3 loop: CASSSTGGRGNQPQHF. The CDR3 DNA reads as TGTGCCAGTAGCTCCACAGGGGGCAGGGGCAATCAGCCCCAGCATTTT.

Turning to this clone: The junction shows a germline mismatch at one end, possibly a read error. This chain uses TRBV12-5 with TRBJ2-2, with D perhaps assigned TRBD1 or TRBD2 (5 bases each). CDR3 size: 15 residues. Germline-derived CDR1 and CDR2 are LGHNT and FRNRAP. CDR3 amino acids: CASGSGTGNPGELFF. DNA of the CDR3: TGTGCTAGTGGATCCGGGACGGGGAACCCCGGGGAGCTGTTTTTT.

The chain links TRBV7-2 to TRBJ2-1, with D hard to call. V was pared by 4 bases and J by 2 bases, with 9 bases between. The CDR3 has 14 residues. The germline CDR1 and CDR2 sequences are SGHTA and FQGNSA. The CDR3 region has the DNA TGTGCCAGCAGCTCTATGGGGACCTACAATGAGCAGTTCTTC. Encoded protein: CASSSMGTYNEQFF.

The V gene is TRBV6-1, the J gene TRBJ2-7; no clear D gene. This CDR3 has 14 residues. Trimming left V 0 bases short and J 7 bases short, with 13 bases between. In germline, CDR1 is MNHNS, CDR2 SASEGT. CDR3 residues: CASSEAPPGAEQYF. As DNA, the CDR3 is TGTGCCAGCAGTGAAGCCCCCCCTGGAGCAGAGCAGTACTTC.

The rearrangement joins TRBV7-3 to TRBJ2-5; weak D call: TRBD2 (6 bases). The CDR3 loop spans 17 amino acids. Trimming removed 1 base from V and 2 bases from J, with 17 bases in between. The V gene's germline CDR1 is SGHTA and CDR2 FQGTGA. CDR3 coding DNA: TGTGCCAGCAGCTTAATAGGCAGAGGAGGGCGACAAGAGACCCAGTACTTC. It specifies CASSLIGRGGRQETQYF.

This sequence joins TRBV19 and TRBJ1-3; D uncertain. CDR1 is LNHDA and CDR2 is SQIVND in the germline V gene (reference sequence). Deletions cut 3 bases from V and 1 base from J, with 13 bases between. The CDR3 consists of 16 residues. CDR3 sequence: CASSMSAGLSGNTIYF. The CDR3 nucleotides are TGTGCCAGTAGTATGTCTGCCGGACTTTCTGGAAACACCATATATTTT.

The V and J genes are TRBV5-6 and TRBJ2-1; D uncertain. The CDR3 has 15 amino acids. Trimming cost V 0 bases and J 4 bases, with 11 bases left between them. Germline assignment: CDR1 SGHDT and CDR2 YYEEEE. For the CDR3, the DNA is TGTGCCAGCAGCTTGGAAGACAAGGTATACAATGAGCAGTTCTTC. Translation: CASSLEDKVYNEQFF.

The chain employs TRBV30 and TRBJ2-7; TRBD2 matches at 8 bases. The CDR3 extends over 15 amino acids. The junction had 14 bases not matched to a gene; V was cut back by 1 base and J by 9 bases. Germline V gene lookup returns CDR1 GTSNPN and CDR2 SVGIG (reference sequence). For the CDR3, the DNA is TGTGCCTGGAGTGGCGGGGGGTCACTATACGAGGTGCAGTACTTC. Amino acid sequence: CAWSGGGSLYEVQYF.